This is a list of T cell receptor beta chains from one sample in a study of identical twins. One entry per CDR3 protein results from TCRdb running MiXCR on the 5' RACE reads. The data contain some 460,000 distinct CDR3 sequences, approximately 15% of them singletons. These data also formed part of another study, on yellow fever vaccine responses in identical twins.

The sample was CD4+ T cells sorted from blood. These receptors came from a woman between 18 and 30 years old in good health. Both conserved end residues are part of each CDR3. D genes are given only for firm matches. Where a row states a size, it is once, few, many or the class of an expanded clone; other rows omit it.

size,D,J,V,DNA,CDR3
.,.,TRBJ2-1,TRBV30,TGTGCCTGGAGTGTCCTCGGCAGGGGAGGTTACAATGAGCAGTTCTTC,CAWSVLGRGGYNEQFF
.,TRBD2,TRBJ2-3,TRBV20-1,TGCAGTGCTAGAGTCTACGGGGGGGCACACACAGATACGCAGTATTTT,CSARVYGGAHTDTQYF
few,.,TRBJ2-3,TRBV11-3,TGTGCCAGCAGCTTAGTTAGAGTAGGCCAAGCCGACGCAAACAGAAAAAGAGATACGCAGTATTTT,CASSLVRVGQADANRKRDTQYF
.,TRBD2,TRBJ2-5,TRBV6-2/TRBV6-3,TGTGCCACATCGAGCGGGGCCCAGTACTTC,CATSSGAQYF
few,.,TRBJ1-6,TRBV28,TGTGCCAGCAGTTTTAATTCACCCCTCCACTTT,CASSFNSPLHF
few,TRBD1,TRBJ1-2,TRBV2,TGTGCCAGCAGTGAAAGGGGGACAGGCTATGGCTACACCTTC,CASSERGTGYGYTF
few,.,TRBJ2-1,TRBV7-3,TGTGCCAGCAGCTCAAGACTAGGCATTGGGATAAATGAGCAGTTCTTC,CASSSRLGIGINEQFF
.,TRBD2,TRBJ2-2,TRBV7-8,TGTGCCAGCAGCGGGGCGGGAGGCAGCACCGGGGAGCTGTTTTTT,CASSGAGGSTGELFF
.,TRBD1,TRBJ1-6,TRBV4-1,TGCGCCAGCAGCCAAAGCCTATCGTACGGACAGGGTTCACCCCTCCACTTT,CASSQSLSYGQGSPLHF
few,.,TRBJ2-3,TRBV5-1,TGCGCCAGCAGCTTGTATGGTAGCGGTAACACAGATACGCAGTATTTT,CASSLYGSGNTDTQYF
few,.,TRBJ1-1,TRBV24-1,TGTGCCACCAGTGATTTGCCTGTAGGCGATGGGGTGACTTTCTTT,CATSDLPVGDGVTFF
.,.,TRBJ2-1,TRBV5-1,TGCGCCAGCAGCCCCCCCTCACTCGGAGAGCAGTTCTTC,CASSPPSLGEQFF
.,TRBD2,TRBJ2-1,TRBV27,TGTGCCAGCAGTTTAAAGGTGTTGGGACTAGCGGGTTTGTTGTCCCACAATGAGCAGTTCTTC,CASSLKVLGLAGLLSHNEQFF
.,TRBD2,TRBJ2-7,TRBV27,TGTGCCAGCCAGACTAGCGTAAGATCCTACGAGCAGTACTTC,CASQTSVRSYEQYF
.,TRBD1,TRBJ2-7,TRBV6-2/TRBV6-3,TGTGCCAGCAGTTACTCCCGGGACAGGGGGCCCATAAGAACCTACGAGCAGTACTTC,CASSYSRDRGPIRTYEQYF
few,TRBD1,TRBJ1-5,TRBV5-6,TGTGCCAGCAGCTCGACAGGGATGCAGCCCCAGCATTTT,CASSSTGMQPQHF
many,.,TRBJ2-2,TRBV7-2,TGTGCCAGCAGCTTGAGTACCGGGGAGCTGTTTTTT,CASSLSTGELFF
.,TRBD2,TRBJ2-1,TRBV9,TGTGCCAGCAGCGTAGGTCCGGGGGGGCCGAACAATGAGCAGTTCTTC,CASSVGPGGPNNEQFF
.,.,TRBJ2-2,TRBV11-2,TGTGCCAGCAGCTTACTCCGGGGCTTACACACCGGGGAGCTGTTTTTT,CASSLLRGLHTGELFF
.,.,TRBJ2-1,TRBV7-7,TGTGCTAGCAGCTTAGTTCCAGGGAGCTCCTACAATGAGCAGTTCTTC,CASSLVPGSSYNEQFF
.,.,TRBJ1-3,TRBV29-1,TGCAGCGTAAGATCAGGAAACACCATATATTTT,CSVRSGNTIYF
.,.,TRBJ2-1,TRBV24-1,TGTGCCACCAGTGATTCCGACAGCGCCTTTTCCTACAATGAGCAGTTCTTC,CATSDSDSAFSYNEQFF
few,.,TRBJ2-1,TRBV7-2,TGTGCCAGCAGCCTATTACTAGGCCACAATGAGCAGTTCTTC,CASSLLLGHNEQFF
few,TRBD2,TRBJ2-4,TRBV12-3/TRBV12-4,TGTGCCAGCAGTTCCTCCGGGAGGAACATTCAGTACTTC,CASSSSGRNIQYF
few,TRBD2,TRBJ2-7,TRBV7-6,TGTGCCAGCAGCTTAACCAGCGGGAGTAGTGAGCAGTACTTC,CASSLTSGSSEQYF
.,TRBD2,TRBJ2-1,TRBV3-1,TGTGCCAGCAGCCAACGCGGGGGCAATGAGCAGTTCTTC,CASSQRGGNEQFF
few,TRBD1,TRBJ2-7,TRBV12-3/TRBV12-4,TGTGCCAGCAGACCAAACAGGGGGGTTGCCTACGAGCAGTACTTC,CASRPNRGVAYEQYF
few,.,TRBJ1-1,TRBV24-1,TGTGCCACCAGTGAGGGAAGTGTACAGGCGGGATCTTTCTTT,CATSEGSVQAGSFF
many,.,TRBJ2-1,TRBV12-3/TRBV12-4,TGTGCCAGCAGTTTAGTTGGGGTACGGGCGGCCGGTGAGCAGTTCTTC,CASSLVGVRAAGEQFF
many,.,TRBJ2-1,TRBV29-1,TGCAGCGTTCAGGGACAGATTGATAGCGGAGCTTACAATGAGCAGTTCTTC,CSVQGQIDSGAYNEQFF
.,.,TRBJ2-4,TRBV15,TGTGCCACCAGCAGAGATTATGGCGGATCCAAAAACATTCAGTACTTC,CATSRDYGGSKNIQYF
.,.,TRBJ2-1,TRBV6-5,TGTGCCAGCAGTTACTTAGGTAATGAGCAGTTCTTC,CASSYLGNEQFF
few,.,TRBJ2-2,TRBV20-1,TGCAGTGCTAGCGACACGTTGATGAACACCGGGGAGCTGTTTTTT,CSASDTLMNTGELFF
.,TRBD2,TRBJ2-7,TRBV10-3,TGTGCCATCAGCGATAGGGCGGGAGACGAGCAGTACTTC,CAISDRAGDEQYF
.,TRBD2,TRBJ2-2,TRBV7-6,TGTGCCAGCAGCTTAGGCGGGAGCTTCAACACCGGGGAGCTGTTTTTT,CASSLGGSFNTGELFF
many,TRBD1,TRBJ2-7,TRBV7-9,TGTGCCAGCAGTCCAACGTGGGACAGGGGAATCTACGAGCAGTACTTC,CASSPTWDRGIYEQYF
few,TRBD1,TRBJ2-7,TRBV29-1,TGCAGCGTTGTGGGACAGGGGTCGACCTACGAGCAGTACTTC,CSVVGQGSTYEQYF
.,TRBD1,TRBJ1-1,TRBV25-1,TGTGCCAGCTCCCGGACAGGGGCAATGCCGAACACTGAAGCTTTCTTT,CASSRTGAMPNTEAFF
few,.,TRBJ2-3,TRBV2,TGTGCCAGCATTCAGAGGACTGGGGGAGATACGCAGTATTTT,CASIQRTGGDTQYF
.,.,TRBJ2-4,TRBV12-3/TRBV12-4,TGTGCCAGCAGTTTGTCCGGGGGCAAAAACATTCAGTACTTC,CASSLSGGKNIQYF
.,.,TRBJ1-1,TRBV6-1,TGTGCCAGCACCCACCCGGGGGGAGGGGCTGAAGCTTTCTTT,CASTHPGGGAEAFF
few,TRBD2,TRBJ2-7,TRBV29-1,TGCAGCGTTGCTAGCGGGAGCTCCTACGAGCAGTACTTC,CSVASGSSYEQYF
.,.,TRBJ2-7,TRBV4-3,TGCGCCAGCAGCCCCCAGTTCACAGGCTCCTACGAGCAGTACTTC,CASSPQFTGSYEQYF